This is a list of T cell receptor beta chains from one sample in a study of T-cell memory formation after mild COVID-19. MiXCR, applied by TCRdb to the 5' RACE reads, yields one record per CDR3 protein. The sample lists roughly 310,000 distinct CDR3 sequences; around a sixth were seen once. Sequencing was performed on PBMCs or a T cell subset sorted from them (not recorded which). The receptor set was obtained from a man younger than 30 who had mild COVID-19 (a few samples of this study predate the infection). Cell type and time point are not known. CDR3s include the opening cysteine and the closing phenylalanine or tryptophan. D genes are given only for firm matches. Clone size is shown for a subset of rows, as once, few, many or a class of expanded clone.

d_call: TRBD2; clone_size: few; v_call: TRBV7-3; cdr3_aa: CASSYGLAYEQFF
d_call: TRBD2; clone_size: .; v_call: TRBV5-1; cdr3_aa: CASSLAAGGYTDTQYF
d_call: TRBD2; clone_size: .; v_call: TRBV12-3/TRBV12-4; cdr3_aa: CASSPITSGDPETQYF
d_call: TRBD1; clone_size: .; v_call: TRBV6-5; cdr3_aa: CASSYSGRGYQPQHF
d_call: .; clone_size: many; v_call: TRBV12-3/TRBV12-4; cdr3_aa: CASSLIGEQETQYF
d_call: TRBD2; clone_size: .; v_call: TRBV5-1; cdr3_aa: CASSLLAGGLLSYEQYF
d_call: .; clone_size: many; v_call: TRBV5-1; cdr3_aa: CASSYIYPANYGYTF
d_call: TRBD1; clone_size: few; v_call: TRBV7-9; cdr3_aa: CASSLTGFDTIYF
d_call: TRBD2; clone_size: few; v_call: TRBV4-3; cdr3_aa: CASSLHVGTSGSEQYF
d_call: .; clone_size: many; v_call: TRBV7-9; cdr3_aa: CASSELVVAHNEQFF
d_call: .; clone_size: few; v_call: TRBV19; cdr3_aa: CASSIVWTADNQPQHF
d_call: .; clone_size: few; v_call: TRBV11-2; cdr3_aa: CASKPGAGAYEQYF
d_call: .; clone_size: .; v_call: TRBV12-3/TRBV12-4; cdr3_aa: CASSARVRETQYF
d_call: .; clone_size: few; v_call: TRBV12-3/TRBV12-4; cdr3_aa: CASSGGGRWTEAFF
d_call: .; clone_size: .; v_call: TRBV6-2/TRBV6-3; cdr3_aa: CASSFRDGDGFF
d_call: .; clone_size: few; v_call: TRBV20-1; cdr3_aa: CSASRSLQGGSGNTIYF
d_call: .; clone_size: .; v_call: TRBV5-1; cdr3_aa: CASSLGTGNTQYF
d_call: TRBD2; clone_size: .; v_call: TRBV5-4; cdr3_aa: CASSPTSGGQQFF
d_call: .; clone_size: .; v_call: TRBV15; cdr3_aa: CATSGGTSAVDGYTF
d_call: .; clone_size: .; v_call: TRBV7-8; cdr3_aa: CASSLVRVNEKLFF